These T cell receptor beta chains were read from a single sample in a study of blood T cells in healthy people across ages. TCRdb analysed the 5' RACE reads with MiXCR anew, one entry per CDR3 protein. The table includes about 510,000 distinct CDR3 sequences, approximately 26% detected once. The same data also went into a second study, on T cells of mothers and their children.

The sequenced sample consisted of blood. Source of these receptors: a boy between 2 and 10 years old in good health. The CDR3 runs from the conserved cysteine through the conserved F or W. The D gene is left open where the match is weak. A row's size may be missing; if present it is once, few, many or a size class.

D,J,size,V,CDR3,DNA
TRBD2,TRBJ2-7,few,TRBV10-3,CAISFSGGPSEQYF,TGTGCCATCAGTTTTAGCGGGGGGCCGTCGGAGCAGTACTTC
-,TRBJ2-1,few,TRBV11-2,CASSLGRGEGDNEQFF,TGTGCCAGCAGCTTAGGAAGGGGGGAGGGGGACAATGAGCAGTTCTTC
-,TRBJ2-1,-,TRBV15,CATSGVEDWNEQFF,TGTGCCACCAGCGGAGTAGAGGACTGGAATGAGCAGTTCTTC
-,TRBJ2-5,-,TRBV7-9,CASSRKVAVGETQYF,TGTGCCAGCAGCCGCAAGGTGGCGGTAGGGGAGACCCAGTACTTC
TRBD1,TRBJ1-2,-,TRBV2,CASSGDREAYGYTF,TGTGCCAGCAGTGGGGACAGGGAGGCCTATGGCTACACCTTC
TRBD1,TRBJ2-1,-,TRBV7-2,CASSSKWGQGHNGQFF,TGTGCCAGCAGCTCAAAGTGGGGACAGGGTCACAATGGGCAGTTCTTC
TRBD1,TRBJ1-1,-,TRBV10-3,CAISRTGTGGRTEAFF,TGTGCCATCAGTAGAACCGGGACAGGGGGCCGAACTGAAGCCTTCTTT
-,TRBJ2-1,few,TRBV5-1,CASSWRTRDNEQFF,TGCGCCAGCAGCTGGAGAACTAGAGACAATGAGCAGTTCTTC
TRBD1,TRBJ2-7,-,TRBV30,CAWGQGLNYEQYF,TGTGCCTGGGGACAGGGCCTGAACTACGAGCAGTACTTC
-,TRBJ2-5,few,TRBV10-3,CAISEGQREETQYF,TGTGCCATCAGTGAGGGACAGCGGGAAGAGACCCAGTACTTC
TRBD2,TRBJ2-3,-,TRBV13,CASSSLTSGASGDTQYF,TGTGCCAGCAGCTCTCTGACTAGCGGGGCCTCGGGAGATACGCAGTATTTT
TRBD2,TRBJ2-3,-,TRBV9,CASSSPGGGSTDTQYF,TGTGCCAGCAGCTCCCCTGGCGGGGGAAGCACAGATACGCAGTATTTT
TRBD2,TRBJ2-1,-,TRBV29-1,CSVAISAGVYNEQFF,TGCAGCGTTGCTATCTCAGCGGGAGTGTACAATGAGCAGTTCTTC
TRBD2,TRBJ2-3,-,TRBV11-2,CASSVRLAGVDTQYF,TGTGCCAGCAGCGTCCGACTAGCTGGAGTCGATACGCAGTATTTT
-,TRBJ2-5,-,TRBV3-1,CAGSPLQEAQYF,TGTGCCGGCAGCCCACTCCAAGAGGCCCAGTACTTC
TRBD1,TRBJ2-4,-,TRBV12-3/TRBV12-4,CASSPGQGENIQYF,TGTGCCAGCAGTCCGGGACAGGGGGAAAACATTCAGTACTTC
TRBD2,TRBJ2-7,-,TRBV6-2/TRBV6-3,CASRRLAGEAYEQYF,TGTGCCAGCAGGAGACTAGCGGGAGAAGCCTACGAGCAGTACTTC
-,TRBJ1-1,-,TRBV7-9,CASNPAPQGWRAEAFF,TGTGCCAGCAATCCCGCCCCTCAGGGGTGGAGGGCTGAAGCTTTCTTT
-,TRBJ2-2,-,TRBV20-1,CSAAGLMNTGELFF,TGCAGTGCTGCGGGACTGATGAACACCGGGGAACTGTTTTTT
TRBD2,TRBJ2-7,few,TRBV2,CASSTAGRSYEQYF,TGTGCCAGCAGTACAGCCGGGAGGTCCTACGAGCAGTACTTC
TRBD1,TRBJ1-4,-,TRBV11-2,CASSSRGTGHEKLFF,TGTGCCAGCAGCTCCCGGGGGACAGGGCATGAAAAACTGTTTTTT
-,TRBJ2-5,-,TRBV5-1,CASSLARGSETQYF,TGCGCCAGCAGCTTGGCGAGGGGCTCAGAGACCCAGTACTTC
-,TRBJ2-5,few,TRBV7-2,CASSLVGGTQYF,TGTGCCAGCAGCTTAGTCGGAGGGACCCAGTACTTC
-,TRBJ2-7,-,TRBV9,CASSSGTEVYEQYF,TGTGCCAGCAGTTCCGGGACCGAGGTCTACGAGCAGTACTTC
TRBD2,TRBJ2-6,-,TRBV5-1,CASSQAGANVLTF,TGCGCCAGCAGCCAAGCGGGAGCCAACGTCCTGACTTTC
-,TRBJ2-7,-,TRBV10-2,CASRPGSSYEQYF,TGCGCCAGCAGGCCAGGGAGCTCCTACGAGCAGTACTTC
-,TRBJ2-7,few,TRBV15,CATSRNRGRYEQYF,TGTGCCACCAGCAGAAACCGGGGCCGCTACGAGCAGTACTTC
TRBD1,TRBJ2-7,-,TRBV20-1,CSARGNGEQYF,TGCAGTGCCAGGGGGAACGGCGAGCAGTACTTC
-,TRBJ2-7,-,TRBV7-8,CASSSQGQPYEQYF,TGTGCCAGCAGCTCCCAAGGACAACCCTACGAGCAGTACTTC
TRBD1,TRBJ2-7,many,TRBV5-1,CASSSGTGTYEQYF,TGTGCCAGCAGTTCCGGGACAGGGACCTACGAGCAGTACTTC
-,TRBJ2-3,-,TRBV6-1,CASSNRGQPDTQYF,TGTGCCAGCAGCAACCGTGGACAGCCAGATACGCAGTATTTT
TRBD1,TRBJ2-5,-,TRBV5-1,CASSLLDRGTETQYF,TGCGCCAGCAGCTTGCTCGACAGGGGAACTGAGACCCAGTACTTC
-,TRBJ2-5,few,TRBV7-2,CASSRGRGEQETQYF,TGTGCCAGCAGCCGGGGGAGGGGGGAGCAAGAGACCCAGTACTTC
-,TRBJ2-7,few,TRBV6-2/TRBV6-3,CASRARLYEQYF,TGTGCCAGCAGGGCACGCCTCTATGAGCAGTACTTC
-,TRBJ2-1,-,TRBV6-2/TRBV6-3,CASSWGLGAEQFF,TGTGCCAGCAGCTGGGGGCTCGGAGCTGAGCAGTTCTTC
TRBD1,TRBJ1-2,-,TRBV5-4,CASSPTTGTGALANYGYTF,TGTGCCAGCAGCCCGACCACAGGGACAGGGGCCTTAGCTAACTATGGCTACACCTTC
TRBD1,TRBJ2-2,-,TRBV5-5,CASSLKGQGAAGELFF,TGTGCCAGCAGCCTTAAGGGACAGGGGGCGGCCGGGGAGCTGTTTTTT
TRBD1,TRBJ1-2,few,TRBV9,CASSVQGDYGYTF,TGTGCCAGCAGCGTTCAGGGGGACTATGGCTACACCTTC
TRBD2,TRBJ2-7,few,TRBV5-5,CASSSRDYLYEQYF,TGTGCCAGCAGCTCCCGGGACTACCTTTACGAGCAGTACTTC
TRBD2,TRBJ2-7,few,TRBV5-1,CASSFTSGLLEQYF,TGCGCCAGCAGCTTCACTAGCGGCCTACTCGAGCAGTACTTC
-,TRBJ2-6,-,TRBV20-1,CSASRGLSTGSEANVLTF,TGCAGTGCTAGTAGGGGCCTAAGTACGGGCTCTGAGGCCAACGTCCTGACTTTC
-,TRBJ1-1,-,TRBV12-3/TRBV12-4,CASTPNRGVDTEAFF,TGTGCCAGCACGCCCAATAGGGGGGTCGACACTGAAGCTTTCTTT
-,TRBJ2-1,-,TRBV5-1,CASSHQRAPSYNEQFF,TGCGCCAGCAGCCACCAGCGGGCGCCCTCCTACAATGAGCAGTTCTTC
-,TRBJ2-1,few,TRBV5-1,CASRKDSPSYNEQFF,TGCGCCAGCAGAAAGGACTCCCCCTCCTACAATGAGCAGTTCTTC
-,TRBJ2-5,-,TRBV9,CASSMGGGRETQYF,TGTGCCAGCAGTATGGGGGGGGGCCGGGAGACCCAGTACTTC
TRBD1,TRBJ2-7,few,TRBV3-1,CASSRLDRGTVFGQYF,TGTGCCAGCAGCCGCCTTGACAGGGGGACTGTCTTTGGGCAGTACTTC
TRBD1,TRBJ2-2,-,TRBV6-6,CASSFQGAGTGELFF,TGTGCCAGCAGTTTCCAGGGGGCAGGGACCGGGGAGCTGTTTTTT
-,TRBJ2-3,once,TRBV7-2,CASSWAPTDTQYF,TGTGCCAGCAGCTGGGCCCCCACAGATACGCAGTATTTT
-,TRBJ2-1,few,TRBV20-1,CSVDSGPLNEQFF,TGCAGTGTTGACTCGGGGCCCCTCAATGAGCAGTTCTTC
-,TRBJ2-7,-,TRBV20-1,CSASRRGYEQYF,TGCAGTGCTAGTCGCCGGGGCTACGAGCAGTACTTC
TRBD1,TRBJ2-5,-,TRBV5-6,CASSLEQGMETQYF,TGTGCCAGCAGCTTGGAACAGGGGATGGAGACCCAGTACTTC